The rows below give T cell receptor beta chains drawn from one sample of a study of shared clonotypes between healthy human individuals. Only in-frame clones appear in the TCRdb table, and some are missing; sequencing was by immunoSEQ multiplex PCR. This sample has more than 2,000,000 clones, with roughly 92% found just once. The sequenced material came from naive CD4+ T cells sorted from blood. All receptors come from a man in his late teens or twenties in good health. Each CDR3 is given with its conserved first and last residue. Each record gives: V gene, D gene, J gene, CDR3 protein, CDR3 DNA. D genes are given only for firm matches.

TRBV6-5	NA	TRBJ1-2	CASSYGQGLYDYGYTF	TGTGCCAGCAGTTACGGGCAGGGCCTCTATGACTATGGCTACACCTTC
TRBV27	NA	TRBJ2-1	CASRPGDVGNNEQFF	TGTGCCAGCAGACCAGGGGATGTGGGGAACAATGAGCAGTTCTTC
TRBV18	TRBD1	TRBJ2-3	CASSGNRGLTDTQYF	TGTGCCAGCTCAGGGAACAGGGGGCTGACAGATACGCAGTATTTT
TRBV7-2	NA	TRBJ1-2	CASSLEAGNYGYTF	TGTGCCAGCAGCTTAGAGGCAGGGAACTATGGCTACACCTTC
TRBV7-9	NA	TRBJ2-1	CASSSRRADNRYNEQFF	TGTGCCAGCAGCTCGAGACGAGCGGATAATAGATACAATGAGCAGTTCTTC
TRBV7-2	TRBD2	TRBJ2-1	CASSSHSGRNEQFF	TGTGCCAGCAGTTCCCATAGCGGGCGAAATGAGCAGTTCTTC
TRBV14	TRBD1	TRBJ1-6	CASSPTGNNSPLHF	TGTGCCAGCAGCCCGACAGGGAATAATTCACCCCTCCACTTT
TRBV5-6	NA	TRBJ1-1	CASSFPGSGAFF	TGTGCCAGCAGCTTCCCAGGGTCAGGAGCTTTCTTT
TRBV18	NA	TRBJ1-6	CASSPTVVDSPLHF	TGTGCCAGCTCACCAACGGTTGTGGATTCACCCCTCCACTTT
TRBV7-9	NA	TRBJ1-3	CASSFSGRPSGNTIYF	TGTGCCAGCAGCTTTTCAGGGCGCCCCTCTGGAAACACCATATATTTT
TRBV13	NA	TRBJ2-7	CASSLVKGDAGYEQYF	TGTGCCAGCAGCTTAGTAAAAGGGGACGCCGGCTACGAGCAGTACTTC
TRBV5-1	NA	TRBJ2-1	CASSLVGASYNEQFF	TGCGCCAGCAGCTTGGTCGGGGCCTCCTACAATGAGCAGTTCTTC
TRBV30	TRBD1	TRBJ1-2	CAWSVQGGGYTF	TGTGCCTGGAGTGTACAGGGGGGTGGCTACACCTTC
TRBV10-3	NA	TRBJ1-5	CAISDGGNQPQHF	TGTGCCATCAGTGATGGGGGGAATCAGCCCCAGCATTTT
TRBV27	NA	TRBJ1-1	CASSLTENTEAFF	TGTGCCAGCAGTTTAACAGAGAACACTGAAGCTTTCTTT
TRBV5-4	NA	TRBJ2-1	CASSRRPMNEQFF	TGTGCCAGCAGCCGGAGGCCGATGAATGAGCAGTTCTTC
TRBV6-5	NA	TRBJ2-2	CASSPRGTGELFF	TGTGCCAGCAGCCCCCGCGGGACCGGGGAGCTGTTTTTT
TRBV18	NA	TRBJ1-1	CASSLLSSDSGTEAFF	TGTGCCAGCTCACTGCTTTCGTCGGATTCAGGTACTGAAGCTTTCTTT
TRBV6-5	NA	TRBJ2-2	CASSSLAGGRTGELFF	TGTGCCAGCAGTTCCCTGGCCGGAGGGCGGACCGGGGAGCTGTTTTTT
TRBV11-2	NA	TRBJ2-7	CASSLGSSTYEQYF	TGTGCCAGCAGCTTAGGATCCTCGACCTACGAGCAGTACTTC
TRBV11-2	NA	TRBJ1-1	CASSLGTNTEAFF	TGTGCCAGCAGCTTAGGAACGAACACTGAAGCTTTCTTT
TRBV5-1	TRBD2	TRBJ2-5	CASSGLASQETQYF	TGCGCCAGCAGCGGACTAGCGTCACAAGAGACCCAGTACTTC
TRBV25-1	NA	TRBJ1-1	CASSEYKKSANTEAFF	TGTGCCAGCAGTGAATATAAGAAGTCGGCGAACACTGAAGCTTTCTTT
TRBV7-9	NA	TRBJ2-3	CASTRTDTQYF	TGTGCCAGCACCCGCACAGATACGCAGTATTTT
TRBV7-9	TRBD1	TRBJ1-1	CASSLEGGESLNTEAFF	TGTGCCAGCAGCTTGGAAGGGGGCGAATCCTTGAACACTGAAGCTTTCTTT
TRBV6-5	NA	TRBJ1-2	CASTGRNYGYTF	TGTGCCAGCACGGGCAGAAACTATGGCTACACCTTC
TRBV6-6	NA	TRBJ1-2	CASSYAGQNSYGYTF	TGTGCCAGCAGTTACGCGGGACAAAATAGCTATGGCTACACCTTC